This TCR beta chain comes out of a study of regulatory T cells in long-lasting Graves disease. Broader study findings: Persistent Graves' patients had lower TCR diversity than newly diagnosed ones. Between persistent patients, 2,500 to 3,500 public clonotypes were shared, exceeding the roughly 1,000 shared between new patients.

Relying on iRepertoire HTBI primers and Arm-PCR of CDR3 regions, the team built TCR beta libraries. Each CDR3 protein is one row after TCRdb ran MiXCR on the multiplex PCR reads. Found here are about 430,000 distinct CDR3 sequences, about 15% of them singletons; the top ten hold roughly 8%. A word on this clonotype: Antigen: not known. This may be a read error, as it is one base from a much larger clone.

Time point defined: newly diagnosed GD, antithyroid drugs for less than 3 months. Extracted PBMC RNA gave rise to the TCR library. An endocrinology department located in Xi'an, China, was where the patients came from. The V end was cut by 6 bases, the J end by 3 bases, with 20 bases between. The CDR3 runs 16 residues. The sample was also reused in another study, on T cells in Graves' hyperthyroidism and ophthalmopathy. That report adds: First-round RT-PCR targeting the TCR CDR3 was performed with the HTBI primer set.

The sequencing here drew on peripheral blood mononuclear cells (PBMCs), taken at new diagnosis, from a patient treated with antithyroid drugs. This chain uses TRBV12-3 or TRBV12-4 with TRBJ1-1, with D maybe TRBD1 (6 bases). The origin of this receptor is a woman between 40 and 55 years old with Graves disease. CDR3 in amino acids: CASSQITLDRDTEAFF. The CDR3 coding sequence is TGTGCCAGCAGCCAAATCACCTTGGACAGAGACACTGAAGCTTTCTTT.